This T cell receptor (beta chain) was captured in a study of blood T cell repertoires in COVID-19. Background on the study: Italy, Spain and the United States were the sources of the convalescent and acute COVID-19 samples.

Germline CDR1 and CDR2: SNHLY and FYNNEI. This CDR3 has 14 amino acids. J lost 3 bases, V lost 6 bases, and 6 bases had no gene match. As processed by the authors: Researchers report that nucleated cell counts were estimated from reference gene primer amplification. Only in-frame clones appear in the TCRdb table, and some are missing; sequencing was by immunoSEQ multiplex PCR. The V and J calls and clone size were taken over from that table, and D and trimming were inferred from the DNA. The repertoire holds under 150,000 clones, with around 83% as singletons. The rearrangement uses TRBV2 and TRBJ1-2; 8 nucleotides agree with TRBD1. The specimen was peripheral blood. This sequence was found in a man aged 40-49 years with acute or convalescent COVID-19. Here the CDR3 reads CASSPGQGDYGYTF. DNA of the CDR3: TGTGCCAGCAGCCCAGGACAGGGCGACTATGGCTACACCTTC.